This TCR beta chain stems from a study of cytotoxic CD8 clonotypes in ibrutinib-treated CLL. Study findings and constraints: Public clonotypes, found uncommonly, either contracted or stayed stable on treatment.

The planned depth of sequencing spanned 1 in 200,000 to 1 in 1 million T cells. Clones were sequenced by immunoSEQ multiplex PCR, and TCRdb holds only the in-frame ones, with some missing. The table records about 76,000 clones, over 80% of them present only once. With cryopreserved PBMCs as the source, approximately 2 micrograms of genomic DNA went to TCR beta libraries. Concerning this clone itself: Antigen specificity is unknown.

The clonotype originates from a human donor with chronic lymphocytic leukemia. The sequencing used PBMCs, collected after 24 months of ibrutinib treatment.

The CDR3 loop reads CASSPGRGMSTDTQYF. CDR3 sequence (DNA): TGTGCCAGCAGTCCGGGTCGCGGGATGTCCACAGATACGCAGTATTTT. The genes are TRBV27 and TRBJ2-3; D might be TRBD2 (6 bases). V was cut by 5 bases and J by 2 bases, with 17 bases left in between. This CDR3 spans 16 amino acids. CDR1 and CDR2 (germline): MNHEY, SMNVEV (reference sequence).